These 12 T cell receptor beta chains came from one sample sequenced in a study of monozygotic twins with inflammatory bowel disease (dated by TCRdb to between 2018 and 2020). The library relied on 5' RACE. TCRdb records Illumina HiSeq 2500 as the sequencer. TCRdb reprocessed the reads, and each CDR3 protein sequence is entered once, without DNA. The data table for this sample lists hundreds of thousands of distinct CDR3 sequences. The ten top clones hold 2% to 2.5% of the sample. The source material was blood. Receptor source: a human donor with ulcerative colitis or Crohn's disease, or a healthy co-twin of an affected twin (not recorded which).

The chain links TRBV7-8 to TRBJ1-6; TCRdb reports TRBD1, a call that lacks DNA to check it against. Germline CDR1 SGHVS, CDR2 FQNEAQ. CDR3 length: 16 amino acids. CDR3 region: CASSPRDRALNSPLHF.

The gene calls are TRBV4-2 and TRBJ2-3. Looked up from germline, CDR1 is LGHNA and CDR2 is YNFKEQ. This CDR3 comprises 16 residues. The CDR3 loop is CASSQVGDCSTDTQYF.

The chain uses TRBV5-4 and TRBJ2-5; there is no DNA to check the TCRdb D call of TRBD1. The CDR3 has 13 amino acids. The germline V gene has CDR1 SGHNT and CDR2 YYREEE (reference sequence). CDR3 amino acids: CASGPGQKETQYF.

The chain is built from TRBV21-1 and TRBJ2-1. TRBV21-1 is a pseudogene. The CDR3 covers 16 residues. The CDR3 sequence: CASSKVKRSSYNEQFF.

The rearrangement links TRBV30 to TRBJ2-2; TCRdb proposes TRBD2, but this gene call is untestable without DNA. The CDR3 covers 16 residues. Germline lookup yields CDR1 GTSNPN and CDR2 SVGIG (reference sequence). The CDR3: CAWSVSRGGGTGELFF.

V gene TRBV3-1 combines with J gene TRBJ2-1; TCRdb's assignment of TRBD1 cannot be checked, as there is no DNA. Germline assignment: CDR1 LGHDT and CDR2 YNNKEL (reference sequence). The length of the CDR3 is 13 residues. CDR3 sequence: CASSQVGQKEQFF.

The rearrangement uses TRBV2 and TRBJ1-4; TCRdb's D call of TRBD1 is untestable without DNA. Germline V gives CDR1 SNHLY, CDR2 FYNNEI. There are 14 residues in the CDR3. The CDR3 loop is CASRQGQGNEKLFF.

The gene calls are TRBV20-1 and TRBJ2-7. CDR3 length: 14 amino acids. CDR1 is DFQATT and CDR2 is SNEGSKA in the germline V gene (reference sequence). This CDR3 reads CSARDRSNTYEQYF.

This CDR3 is CASGGSGNEQFF. The chain combines TRBV2 with TRBJ2-1; with no DNA, the TCRdb D assignment of TRBD1 cannot be verified. The germline V gene has CDR1 SNHLY and CDR2 FYNNEI. CDR3 length equals 12 residues.

The chain combines TRBV15 with TRBJ2-1; TCRdb names TRBD2, which stays unverified in the absence of DNA. In germline, CDR1 is LNHNV, CDR2 YYDKDF (reference sequence). The CDR3 runs 14 residues. This CDR3 is CATSRESGPGEQFF.

CDR3 protein: CASTGTTNEKLFF. This chain links TRBV10-2 with TRBJ1-4; TCRdb's D gene call, TRBD1, goes unchecked for lack of DNA. The CDR3 sequence is 13 residues long. The germline gives CDR1 WSHSY, CDR2 SAAADI.

This chain uses TRBV6-5 with TRBJ1-3. Germline CDR1 and CDR2: MNHEY and SVGAGI. The length of the CDR3 is 13 residues. CDR3 amino acids: CASSQVTGNTIYF.